The clone carrying this TCR beta chain has at least ten counts. The antigen remains undetermined. CDR1 WSHSY and CDR2 SAAADI come from the germline V gene. The CDR3 is 14 residues long. Trimming took 6 bases from V and 4 from J, leaving 15 bases between them. This specimen belongs to a study of early T cells in non-severe SARS-CoV-2 infection. Study-level findings and limits: Matching results from VDJdb favored anti-spike CD8 responses, leaving private and CD4 specificities undetected.

The library protocol tagged individual cDNA molecules with unique molecular identifiers. TCRdb passed the 5' RACE reads through MiXCR, listing each CDR3 protein once. The sample has about 64,000 distinct CDR3 sequences, just under 5% seen once. Sequencing was carried out using whole blood. This clonotype was obtained from an adult who was a healthcare worker with PCR-confirmed SARS-CoV-2 infection or an uninfected control (not recorded which). V is TRBV10-2 and J is TRBJ1-1; D uncertain. The DNA of the CDR3 is TGCGCCAGCAGGATGGGAGGGTCGGGCACTGAAGCTTTCTTT. Translated: CASRMGGSGTEAFF.